This is a list of T cell receptor beta chains from one sample in a study of blood T cells in healthy people across ages. TCRdb reprocessed the 5' RACE reads via MiXCR and lists one record per CDR3 protein. Here the sample spans around 280,000 distinct CDR3 sequences, 27% being singletons. The sequenced material came from blood. These receptors originate from a woman aged 70-85 years in good health. The CDR3 runs from the conserved cysteine through the conserved F or W. Fields, in order: J gene, clone size, D gene, V gene, CDR3 protein, CDR3 DNA. The D gene is left open where the match is weak. Only some rows state a clone size, as once, few, many or a class for expanded clones.

TRBJ2-7 - TRBD2 TRBV20-1 CSASLPSGSYEQYF TGCAGTGCTAGTCTACCTAGCGGCTCCTACGAGCAGTACTTC
TRBJ1-1 - - TRBV29-1 CSVEGPTEAFF TGCAGCGTTGAGGGGCCCACTGAAGCTTTCTTT
TRBJ2-1 - TRBD1 TRBV3-1 CASSQQGVGSEQFF TGTGCCAGCAGCCAACAGGGGGTCGGTAGTGAGCAGTTCTTC
TRBJ1-4 once TRBD1 TRBV7-2 CASSLRGRNPNEKLFF TGTGCCAGCAGCCTCAGGGGGCGTAACCCTAATGAAAAACTGTTTTTT
TRBJ2-3 - - TRBV20-1 CSASPTETDTQYF TGCAGTGCTAGCCCGACAGAGACAGATACGCAGTATTTT
TRBJ1-1 few - TRBV20-1 CSASPKGRMEPTEAFF TGCAGTGCTAGCCCAAAAGGGCGGATGGAGCCCACTGAAGCTTTCTTT
TRBJ2-2 - - TRBV2 CASSKKVPVVGETASVPGELFF TGTGCCAGCAGTAAGAAGGTACCGGTAGTGGGAGAAACTGCGAGTGTGCCCGGGGAGCTGTTTTTT
TRBJ1-4 - - TRBV12-3/TRBV12-4 CASSYSGSIATNEKLFF TGTGCCAGCAGCTATTCTGGTTCCATTGCAACTAATGAAAAACTGTTTTTT
TRBJ1-5 few - TRBV7-9 CASSIPGTNQPQHF TGTGCCAGCAGCATCCCAGGGACCAATCAGCCCCAGCATTTT
TRBJ2-7 - - TRBV28 CASSFWGEYEQYF TGTGCCAGCAGTTTTTGGGGGGAATACGAGCAGTACTTC
TRBJ2-1 few TRBD1 TRBV9 CASSARQGKWGNEQFF TGTGCCAGCAGCGCCCGACAGGGGAAGTGGGGTAATGAGCAGTTCTTC
TRBJ2-1 few TRBD2 TRBV20-1 CSAIEWLIAGGNEQFF TGCAGTGCTATAGAGTGGCTCATAGCGGGAGGGAATGAGCAGTTCTTC
TRBJ1-1 - - TRBV6-5 CASSYSPRVNTEAFF TGTGCCAGCAGCTACTCACCCAGGGTCAACACTGAAGCTTTCTTT
TRBJ2-1 - TRBD2 TRBV20-1 CSAYGLAGGAENEQFF TGCAGTGCCTATGGACTAGCGGGAGGGGCGGAGAATGAGCAGTTCTTC
TRBJ1-2 - - TRBV5-5 CASSLLVRGGYTF TGTGCCAGCAGCTTGCTAGTGCGGGGCGGCTACACCTTC
TRBJ2-3 - - TRBV20-1 CSATGTGADTQYF TGCAGTGCTACTGGTACCGGGGCCGATACGCAGTATTTT
TRBJ2-3 - - TRBV12-3/TRBV12-4 CASLVRGRTDAQYF TGTGCCAGCCTAGTCAGAGGTCGCACAGATGCGCAGTATTTT